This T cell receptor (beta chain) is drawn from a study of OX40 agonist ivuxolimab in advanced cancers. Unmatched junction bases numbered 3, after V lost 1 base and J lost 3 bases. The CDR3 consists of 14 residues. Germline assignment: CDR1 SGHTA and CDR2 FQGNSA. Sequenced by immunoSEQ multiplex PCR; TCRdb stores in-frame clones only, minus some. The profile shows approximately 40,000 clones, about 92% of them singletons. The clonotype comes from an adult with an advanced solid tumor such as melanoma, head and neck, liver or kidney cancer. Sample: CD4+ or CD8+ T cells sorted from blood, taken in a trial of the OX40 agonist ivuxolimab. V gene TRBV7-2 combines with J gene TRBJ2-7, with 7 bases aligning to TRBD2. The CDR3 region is CASSLGGSVYEQYV. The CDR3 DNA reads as TGTGCCAGCAGCTTAGGCGGGAGCGTCTACGAGCAGTACGTC.